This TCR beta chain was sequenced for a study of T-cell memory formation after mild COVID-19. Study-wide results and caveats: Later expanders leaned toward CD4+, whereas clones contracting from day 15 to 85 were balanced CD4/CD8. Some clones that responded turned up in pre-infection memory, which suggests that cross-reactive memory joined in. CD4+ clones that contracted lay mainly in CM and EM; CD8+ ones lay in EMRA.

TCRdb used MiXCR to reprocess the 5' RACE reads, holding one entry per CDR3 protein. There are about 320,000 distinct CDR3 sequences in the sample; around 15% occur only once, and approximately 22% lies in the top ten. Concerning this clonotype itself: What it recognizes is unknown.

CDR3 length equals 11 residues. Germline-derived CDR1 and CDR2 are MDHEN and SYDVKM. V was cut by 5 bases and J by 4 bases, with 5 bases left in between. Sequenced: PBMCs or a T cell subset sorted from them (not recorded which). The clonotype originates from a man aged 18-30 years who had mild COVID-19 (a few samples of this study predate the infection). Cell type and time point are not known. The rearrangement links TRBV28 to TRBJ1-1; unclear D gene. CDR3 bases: TGTGCCAGCAGTGTTAGCACTGAAGCTTTCTTT. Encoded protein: CASSVSTEAFF.